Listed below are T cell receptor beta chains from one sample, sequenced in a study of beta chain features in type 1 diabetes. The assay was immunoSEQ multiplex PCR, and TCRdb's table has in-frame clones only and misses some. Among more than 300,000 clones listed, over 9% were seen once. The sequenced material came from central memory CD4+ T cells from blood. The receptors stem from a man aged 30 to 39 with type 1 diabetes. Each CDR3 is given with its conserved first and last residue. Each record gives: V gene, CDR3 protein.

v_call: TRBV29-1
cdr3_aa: CSVTTGGPDTQYF

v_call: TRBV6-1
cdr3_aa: CATSGGQETQYF

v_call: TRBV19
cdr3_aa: CASSPGGETQYF

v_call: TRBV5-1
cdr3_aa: CASTIQGAITDTQYF

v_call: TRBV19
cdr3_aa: CAIRANYGYTF

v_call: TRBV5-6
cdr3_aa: CASSLSGSGDTQYF

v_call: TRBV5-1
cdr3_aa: CASSQGLFPDTQYF

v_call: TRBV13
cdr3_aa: CASSLRGNSGNTIYF

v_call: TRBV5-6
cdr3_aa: CASSFYGYTDTQYF

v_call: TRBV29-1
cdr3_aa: CSVVPGYNTEAFF

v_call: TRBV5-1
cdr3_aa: CASSVAPLGQGWQEEYF

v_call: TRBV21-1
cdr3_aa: CASSSQPGHRQSYNEQFF

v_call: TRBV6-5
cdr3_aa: CASSRDGQGSYEQYF

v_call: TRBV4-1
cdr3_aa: CASSQDQGNSGANVLTF

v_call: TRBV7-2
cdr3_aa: CASSQERFSYEQYF

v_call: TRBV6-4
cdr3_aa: CASSRQVYTGELFF

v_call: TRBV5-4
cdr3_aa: CASSFRPGETQYF

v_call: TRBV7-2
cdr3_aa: CASSWGSGSSYEQYF